This T cell receptor beta chain originates from a study of T cells in Graves' hyperthyroidism and ophthalmopathy. General observations from the study: The model identified upcoming ophthalmopathy a median roughly 6 months ahead of onset. Most thyroid-expanded clonotypes above 0.001 were also found in blood.

Researchers amplified the TCR beta CDR3 regions from RNA transcripts. Using the HTBI primer set, a first-round RT-PCR was run on the TCR CDR3. From the multiplex PCR reads, TCRdb called clonotypes with MiXCR, one entry per CDR3 protein. The table lists some 250,000 distinct CDR3 sequences, more than 14% of them singletons, with approximately 12% in the top ten. Clinical symptoms, serum thyroxine and TRAb, thyroid ultrasound and orbital computed tomography together formed the diagnostic basis. The blood sample predates any ophthalmopathy symptoms, coming from first hyperthyroidism diagnosis. This clonotype was counted ten times or more. Its target is unknown. Germline V lookup: CDR1 SQVTM, CDR2 ANQGSEA. The V gene end was trimmed by 2 bases and the J gene end by 6 bases; junction bases not matched to a gene: 6. The CDR3 has 13 residues.

The sequencing sample was made of blood. The sequence was obtained from a woman in her forties with Graves' hyperthyroidism that later progressed to Graves' ophthalmopathy. V and J are TRBV29-1 and TRBJ1-1; TRBD1 matches 7 bases. CDR3 nucleotides: TGCAGCGTTGAACTACAGGGGTGGGCTGAAGCTTTCTTT. It is translated as CSVELQGWAEAFF.